Listed below are T cell receptor beta chains from one sample, sequenced in a study of spatial heterogeneity in lung cancer. TCRdb reprocessed the 5' RACE reads via MiXCR and lists one record per CDR3 protein. The repertoire holds some 23,000 distinct CDR3 sequences, with roughly 7% as singletons. The source material was PBMCs, sampled at surgery. Receptor source: a male donor with early-stage non-small cell lung cancer. Both conserved end residues are part of each CDR3. Some rows mark clone size as missing; the rest say once, few, many or name a class of expanded clone.

size: many
V: TRBV28
J: TRBJ1-4
CDR3: CASRGGGDEKLFF

size: .
V: TRBV20-1
J: TRBJ2-1
CDR3: CSATTGTSAQNEQFF

size: many
V: TRBV7-2
J: TRBJ2-5
CDR3: CASSSRRTYQETQYF

size: .
V: TRBV6-1
J: TRBJ2-3
CDR3: CAYSEYILSTDTQYF

size: medium-sized
V: TRBV28
J: TRBJ2-5
CDR3: CASSLPYVTQETQYF

size: many
V: TRBV15
J: TRBJ2-1
CDR3: CATSPRGVRSYNEQFF

size: many
V: TRBV3-1
J: TRBJ2-1
CDR3: CASSQDLGSEQFF

size: many
V: TRBV20-1
J: TRBJ1-2
CDR3: CSAVFGVPYGYTF

size: many
V: TRBV7-9
J: TRBJ2-6
CDR3: CASSYRVGTGFSGANVLTF

size: few
V: TRBV20-1
J: TRBJ1-1
CDR3: CSAPLRTPMNTEAFF

size: many
V: TRBV6-6
J: TRBJ1-1
CDR3: CASSYPPEEAEAFF

size: many
V: TRBV2
J: TRBJ1-4
CDR3: CASSRQGGSRTNEKLFF

size: many
V: TRBV10-3
J: TRBJ1-5
CDR3: CAISKFPSNQPQHF

size: few
V: TRBV12-3/TRBV12-4
J: TRBJ2-2
CDR3: CASSPTGLASGELFF

size: .
V: TRBV28
J: TRBJ1-5
CDR3: CASRLQGARDQPQHF

size: many
V: TRBV5-1
J: TRBJ1-1
CDR3: CASSLGWTLGLNTEAFF

size: few
V: TRBV6-2/TRBV6-3
J: TRBJ1-5
CDR3: CASTSSTGPLQPQHF

size: few
V: TRBV11-2
J: TRBJ1-1
CDR3: CASSLDATEAFF

size: many
V: TRBV12-3/TRBV12-4
J: TRBJ2-4
CDR3: CASSSGLPIQYF

size: many
V: TRBV4-1
J: TRBJ2-7
CDR3: CASSQVLAVTYEQYF

size: many
V: TRBV4-1
J: TRBJ2-1
CDR3: CASSQRTGYEQFF

size: few
V: TRBV5-4
J: TRBJ2-3
CDR3: CASSDRSTDTQYF

size: .
V: TRBV7-3
J: TRBJ1-3
CDR3: CASSSGTSGNTIYF

size: few
V: TRBV12-3/TRBV12-4
J: TRBJ1-5
CDR3: CASRGTGEGPQHF